This T cell receptor (beta chain) was documented in a study of T cell responses to AZD1222 COVID-19 vaccine. Study conclusions and caveats: Among AZD1222 vaccinees, only 5 or 6 were seropositive at baseline. Unmutated variant regions reportedly attract nearly half of all spike-specific TCRs.

Investigators merged groups given second doses at roughly 4 or roughly 12 weeks. The assay was immunoSEQ multiplex PCR, and TCRdb's table has in-frame clones only and misses some. The table lists some 99,000 clones, roughly 86% of them singletons. In the case of this clone: Its antigen is unidentified.

Germline CDR1 is MNHNS and CDR2 is SASEGT. This CDR3 is built from 15 residues. Trimming removed 1 base at V and 7 bases at J, with 14 bases between. The specimen was peripheral blood, collected 28 days after the second AZD1222 dose. The TCR originated in an adult who received the AZD1222 COVID-19 vaccine. V gene TRBV6-1 combines with J gene TRBJ2-1, with D perhaps TRBD2 (5 bases). This chain's CDR3 is CASSEEEGSRNEQFF. CDR3 coding DNA: TGTGCCAGCAGTGAAGAAGAGGGTAGTAGGAATGAGCAGTTCTTC.